The 10 T cell receptor beta chains given below trace back to one sample, sequenced in a study of beta chain features in type 1 diabetes. Study results and caveats: Shortening that was moderate but significant affected the TCRB CDR3s of Type 1 diabetes patients in all four CD4+ subsets.

The investigators reverse transcribed all of the isolated RNA, so they sequenced expressed TCRB transcripts. The data were produced by immunoSEQ multiplex PCR, yet TCRdb's version contains in-frame clones alone and is incomplete. Here the sample spans 85,000 to 110,000 clones, roughly 28% being singletons. These receptors' targets are unknown. The sample was central memory CD4+ T cells from blood. These receptors all stem from a woman between 18 and 29 years old with type 1 diabetes.

J is TRBJ2-3 and V is TRBV20-1; D might be TRBD1 (7 bases). The CDR3 is made up of 11 amino acids. Germline CDR1 and CDR2: DFQATT and SNEGSKA (reference sequence). V lost 2 bases, J lost 10 bases, and 10 bases lay in between. The CDR3 nucleotides are TGCAGTGCTAGAACAGGGGAGGCGCAGTATTTT. This translates into CSARTGEAQYF.

This clone was seen a handful of times. Other DNA sequences in the sample encode the same CDR3. V usage is TRBV7-2 and J usage is TRBJ2-7; the match to TRBD1 covers 9 bases. CDR3 size: 14 residues. Trimming removed 4 bases from V and 1 base from J; junction bases left unmatched: 2. From germline, CDR1 is SGHTA and CDR2 FQGNSA. CDR3 coding DNA: TGTGCCAGCAGCTCGGACAGGGGTTCCTACGAGCAGTACGTC. This encodes CASSSDRGSYEQYV.

This clone was seen many times. The rearrangement uses TRBV30 and TRBJ2-3; D unclear. Per germline, CDR1 GTSNPN and CDR2 SVGIG (reference sequence). V lost 3 bases and J 2 bases, leaving 3 bases between the germline ends. The CDR3 runs to 11 residues. The CDR3 protein is CAWSVTDTQYF. The DNA for the CDR3 is TGTGCCTGGAGCGTCACAGATACGCAGTATTTT.

The V and J genes are TRBV2 and TRBJ1-3; D gene unclear. This CDR3 region has 14 residues. CDR1 is SNHLY, CDR2 FYNNEI, per germline. V gave up 5 bases and J gave up 3 bases, with 11 bases separating them. The CDR3 sequence is CASSPSGVGNTIYF. The CDR3 DNA follows: TGTGCCAGCAGTCCCTCCGGGGTTGGAAACACCATATATTTT.

This clone was detected a few times. V and J are TRBV5-6 and TRBJ2-2, with 9 bases fitting TRBD2. Germline-derived CDR1 and CDR2 are SGHDT and YYEEEE. V dropped 0 bases and J dropped 5; count of bases not matched to a gene: 8. The CDR3 contains 17 residues. The CDR3: CASSLARGRARTGELFF. For the CDR3, the DNA is TGTGCCAGCAGCTTGGCCCGCGGGAGGGCCCGGACCGGGGAGCTGTTTTTT.

This chain links TRBV9 with TRBJ1-4, with D possibly TRBD1 on 6 matching bases. The germline V gene has CDR1 SGDLS and CDR2 YYNGEE. The CDR3 is 15 amino acids. V was trimmed by 0 bases and J by 7 bases, leaving 13 bases between them. CDR3 nucleotides: TGTGCCAGCAGCGTAGCGAGGGGAGGGGGTGAAAAACTGTTTTTT. Its translation: CASSVARGGGEKLFF. Combining the CDR3 with reference TRBV9 and TRBJ1-4 gives the whole variable domain DSGVTQTPKHLITATGQRVTLRCSPRSGDLSVYWYQQSLDQGLQFLIQYYNGEERAKGNILERFSAQQFPDLHSELNLSSLELGDSALYFCASSVARGGGEKLFFGSGTQLSVL.

The chain links TRBV18 to TRBJ2-7, with 12 nucleotides matching TRBD1. CDR1 is KGHSH and CDR2 is LQKENI in the germline V gene. The V and J ends lost 3 bases and 4 bases, in that order; junction bases with no gene match: 13. The CDR3 consists of 18 residues. CDR3 region: CASSPPGQGARDGYEQYF. As DNA, the CDR3 is TGTGCCAGCTCACCTCCGGGACAGGGGGCTCGGGATGGTTACGAGCAGTACTTC.

This clone was seen only a few times. The chain recombines TRBV18 with TRBJ2-5, with TRBD1 identical over 7 bases. The V gene's germline CDR1 is KGHSH and CDR2 LQKENI. This CDR3 spans 13 amino acids. J gave up 4 bases and V 4 bases, and 3 bases lay outside the gene matches. The CDR3 DNA reads TGTGCCAGCTCACTTTACAGGGGAGAGACCCAGTACTTC. Translating it yields CASSLYRGETQYF.

This clone occurred a few times. V gene TRBV15 combines with J gene TRBJ2-1; the D gene is possibly TRBD2 (6 bases). Germline CDR1 reads LNHNV; CDR2 reads YYDKDF (reference sequence). The CDR3 is 15 amino acids. The ends were cut back, 2 bases at V and 5 bases at J, with 13 bases in the middle. The CDR3 loop is CATSRSTSLDNEQFF. In nucleotides, the CDR3 is TGTGCCACCAGCAGAAGCACTAGCTTGGACAATGAGCAGTTCTTC.

This clone has a count of ten or more. This rearrangement joins TRBV7-2 to TRBJ1-5; D remains ambiguous. The germline gives CDR1 SGHTA, CDR2 FQGNSA. There are 13 residues in the CDR3. Trimming took 4 bases from V and 1 from J, leaving 5 bases between them. CDR3 bases: TGTGCCAGCAGCTCGGTGAGCAATCAGCCCCAGCATTTT. This sequence encodes CASSSVSNQPQHF.